The entry that follows covers one TCR beta chain sequence. Its specificity is not known. Assay: immunoSEQ multiplex PCR; the TCRdb copy retains only in-frame clones and omits some. The repertoire includes roughly 12,000 clones, approximately 90% of them detected once, and 0.75% to 0.8% sits in the top ten. The data derive from a study of T cell clonotyping in hematopoietic cell transplantation. Study-wide results and limits: After transplant, recipient diversity fell while pathologically expanded clonotypes grew through day 180. At the given depth, recipient repertoires were over 97% de novo clonotypes. Graft donor and pretransplant recipient Inverse Simpson Index values predicted broader posttransplant TCR diversity.

Germline CDR1 is SGHDT and CDR2 is YYEEEE. The V end was cut by 3 bases, the J end by 2 bases, with 13 bases between. The CDR3 contains 15 residues. The source of this sequence is a woman aged 45 to 65 in good health. Some clones in this sample may be carry-over from other donors' samples. The sample was peripheral blood mononuclear cells. This chain uses TRBV5-6 with TRBJ2-3; D is possibly TRBD2 (5 bases). CDR3 sequence reads: CASSSKLDYTDTQYF. The CDR3 region has the DNA TGTGCCAGCAGCTCCAAACTAGACTACACAGATACGCAGTATTTT.